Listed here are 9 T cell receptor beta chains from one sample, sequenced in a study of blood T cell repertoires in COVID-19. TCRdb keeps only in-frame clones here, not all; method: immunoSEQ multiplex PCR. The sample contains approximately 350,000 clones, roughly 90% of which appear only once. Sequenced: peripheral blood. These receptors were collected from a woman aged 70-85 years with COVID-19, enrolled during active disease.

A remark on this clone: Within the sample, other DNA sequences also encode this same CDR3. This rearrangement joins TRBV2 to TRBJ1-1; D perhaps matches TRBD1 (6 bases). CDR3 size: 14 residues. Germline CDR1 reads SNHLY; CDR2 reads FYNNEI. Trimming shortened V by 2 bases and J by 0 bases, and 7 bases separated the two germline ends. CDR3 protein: CASSEQGLNTEAFF. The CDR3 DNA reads TGTGCCAGCAGTGAACAGGGGCTGAACACTGAAGCTTTCTTT.

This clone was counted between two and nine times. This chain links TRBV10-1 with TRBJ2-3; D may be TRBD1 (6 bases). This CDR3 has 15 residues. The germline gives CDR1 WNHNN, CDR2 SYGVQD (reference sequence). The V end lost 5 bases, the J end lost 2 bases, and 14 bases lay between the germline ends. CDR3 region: CASSPVGQNTDTQYF. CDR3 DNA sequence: TGCGCCAGCAGTCCCGTGGGACAAAACACAGATACGCAGTATTTT.

The chain's CDR3 is CATARRTSGGPSYNEQFF. In DNA, the CDR3 is TGTGCCACCGCGAGACGGACTAGCGGGGGGCCCTCCTACAATGAGCAGTTCTTC. The rearrangement uses TRBV24-1 and TRBJ2-1; the match to TRBD2 covers 14 bases. The CDR3 is 18 amino acids. The germline V gene has CDR1 KGHDR and CDR2 SFDVKD. Trimming removed 9 bases from V and 0 bases from J; junction bases left unmatched: 9.

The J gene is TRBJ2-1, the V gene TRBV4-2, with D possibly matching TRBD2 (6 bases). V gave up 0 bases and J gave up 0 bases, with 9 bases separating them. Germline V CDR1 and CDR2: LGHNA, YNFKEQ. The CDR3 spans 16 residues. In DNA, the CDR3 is TGTGCCAGCAGCCAAGATCTAGCGACCTCCTACAATGAGCAGTTCTTC. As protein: CASSQDLATSYNEQFF.

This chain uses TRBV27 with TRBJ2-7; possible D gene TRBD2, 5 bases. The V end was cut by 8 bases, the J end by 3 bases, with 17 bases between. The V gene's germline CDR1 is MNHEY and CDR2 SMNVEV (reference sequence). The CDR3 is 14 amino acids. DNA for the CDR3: TGTGCCAGCGTCGCCCCATCGGGGAGCTACGAGCAGTACTTC. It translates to CASVAPSGSYEQYF.

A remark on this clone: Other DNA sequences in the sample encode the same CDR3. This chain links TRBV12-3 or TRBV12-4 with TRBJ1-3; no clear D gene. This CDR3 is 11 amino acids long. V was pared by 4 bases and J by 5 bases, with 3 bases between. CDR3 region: CASSSRNTIYF. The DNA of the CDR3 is TGTGCCAGCAGTTCTCGAAACACCATATATTTT.

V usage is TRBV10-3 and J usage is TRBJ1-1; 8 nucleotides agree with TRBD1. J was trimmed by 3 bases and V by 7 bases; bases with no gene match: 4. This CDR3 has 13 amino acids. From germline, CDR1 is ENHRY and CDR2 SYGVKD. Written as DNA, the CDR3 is TGTGCCATCAAAATACAGGGGGACACTGAAGCTTTCTTT. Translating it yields CAIKIQGDTEAFF.

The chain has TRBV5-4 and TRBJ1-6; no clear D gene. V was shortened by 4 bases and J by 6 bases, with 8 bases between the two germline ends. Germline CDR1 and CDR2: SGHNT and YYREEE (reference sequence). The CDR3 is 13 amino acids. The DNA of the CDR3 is TGTGCCAGCAGCGGCCAGATTAATTCACCCCTCCACTTT. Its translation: CASSGQINSPLHF.

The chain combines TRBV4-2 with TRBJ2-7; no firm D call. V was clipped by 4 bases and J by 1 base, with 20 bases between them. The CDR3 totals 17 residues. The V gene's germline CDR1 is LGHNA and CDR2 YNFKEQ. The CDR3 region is CASSRQSSQALSYEQYF. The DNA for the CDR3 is TGTGCCAGCAGCCGGCAGTCGTCGCAGGCTTTATCCTACGAGCAGTACTTC.